This is a list of T cell receptor beta chains from one sample in a study of T-cell memory formation after mild COVID-19. TCRdb re-called the 5' RACE reads with MiXCR, one entry per CDR3 protein. The sample has about half a million distinct CDR3 sequences, over 15% seen once. Sequences were obtained from PBMCs or a T cell subset sorted from them (not recorded which). All receptors come from an adult woman who had mild COVID-19 (a few samples of this study predate the infection). Cell type and time point are not known. Each CDR3 is given with its conserved first and last residue. D genes are given only for firm matches. Size is omitted from some rows. Given values are once, few, many or a class for expanded clones.

>TRBD1|TRBJ2-4|TRBV2|.
CASSGGTGVLAKNIQYF
TGTGCCAGCAGTGGTGGGACAGGGGTTTTGGCCAAAAACATTCAGTACTTC
>.|TRBJ1-2|TRBV3-1|.
CASSQGMGVTNGYTF
TGTGCCAGCAGCCAAGGAATGGGAGTAACCAATGGCTACACCTTC
>.|TRBJ1-1|TRBV5-6|.
CASSLYQGPLSVRAFF
TGTGCCAGCAGCTTGTATCAGGGGCCCCTATCAGTCCGGGCTTTCTTT
>TRBD1|TRBJ2-5|TRBV24-1|many
CATSEWTGNEETQYF
TGTGCCACCAGTGAATGGACAGGGAATGAGGAGACCCAGTACTTC
>.|TRBJ2-7|TRBV5-4|.
CASSSAGRPYEQYF
TGTGCCAGCAGCTCCGCAGGGCGGCCCTACGAGCAGTACTTC
>TRBD2|TRBJ2-1|TRBV7-2|.
CASSRGLAGWSSYNEQFF
TGTGCCAGCAGTCGCGGACTAGCGGGGTGGAGCTCCTACAATGAGCAGTTCTTC
>TRBD1|TRBJ1-6|TRBV5-1|.
CASSGGDRIPNSPLHF
TGCGCCAGCAGCGGGGGGGACAGAATCCCTAATTCACCCCTCCACTTT
>.|TRBJ2-7|TRBV9|.
CASSVGGWDQHYEQYF
TGTGCCAGCAGCGTAGGGGGTTGGGACCAGCACTACGAGCAGTACTTC
>.|TRBJ1-1|TRBV5-1|few
CASSSLRMNTEAFF
TGCGCCAGCAGCTCCCTTCGTATGAACACTGAAGCTTTCTTT
>.|TRBJ2-3|TRBV28|.
CASTRSDTQYF
TGTGCCAGCACGCGTTCAGATACGCAGTATTTT
>.|TRBJ2-7|TRBV20-1|few
CSASFGPGRGYEQYF
TGCAGTGCTAGTTTTGGTCCCGGCAGGGGTTACGAGCAGTACTTC
>TRBD1|TRBJ1-1|TRBV12-3/TRBV12-4|once
CASKITGAEALF
TGTGCCAGCAAGATCACAGGGGCTGAAGCTTTATTT
>.|TRBJ1-1|TRBV12-3/TRBV12-4|.
CASTSHVAFEAFF
TGTGCCAGCACCTCCCACGTAGCATTTGAAGCTTTCTTT
>.|TRBJ1-5|TRBV19|few
CASSTGTNLGQPQHF
TGTGCCAGTAGTACCGGGACTAACTTAGGCCAGCCCCAGCATTTT
>TRBD2|TRBJ2-7|TRBV4-1|.
CASSQGASGGDEQYF
TGCGCCAGCAGCCAAGGAGCTAGCGGGGGGGACGAGCAGTACTTC
>.|TRBJ2-7|TRBV21-1|.
CASSANLGLAGLDYEQYF
TGTGCCAGCAGCGCGAACCTGGGACTAGCGGGCCTTGACTACGAGCAGTACTTC
>.|TRBJ2-7|TRBV18|.
CASTATGTSGVYEQYF
TGTGCCAGCACCGCGACAGGCACGTCTGGGGTCTACGAGCAGTACTTC
>TRBD2|TRBJ2-7|TRBV29-1|few
CSVEPSGSGSEQYF
TGCAGCGTTGAGCCCAGCGGGAGCGGTTCCGAGCAGTACTTC
>TRBD2|TRBJ2-3|TRBV19|.
CASKTSATDTQYF
TGTGCCAGTAAGACTAGCGCCACAGATACGCAGTATTTT
>TRBD1|TRBJ2-1|TRBV12-3/TRBV12-4|few
CASSFGSGTANEQFF
TGTGCCAGCAGTTTCGGCTCGGGGACAGCAAATGAGCAGTTCTTC
>TRBD2|TRBJ2-7|TRBV6-2/TRBV6-3|.
CASSYSTSGKRYSYEQYF
TGTGCCAGCAGTTACTCAACTAGCGGTAAACGTTACTCCTACGAGCAGTACTTC
>TRBD1|TRBJ1-1|TRBV4-1|.
CASSHSGTVPNTEAFF
TGCGCCAGCAGCCACTCCGGGACAGTGCCGAACACTGAAGCTTTCTTT
>TRBD2|TRBJ2-3|TRBV7-3|many
CASSPLAGARTDTQYF
TGTGCCAGCAGTCCACTAGCGGGGGCCCGCACAGATACGCAGTATTTT
>.|TRBJ2-4|TRBV11-2|.
CASSRRPGAQNIQYF
TGTGCCAGCAGCCGTCGACCAGGGGCCCAAAACATTCAGTACTTC
>.|TRBJ1-1|TRBV12-3/TRBV12-4|.
CASPPRVGMYGNTEAFF
TGTGCCAGTCCTCCTCGGGTGGGGATGTATGGGAACACTGAAGCTTTCTTT
>TRBD1|TRBJ2-1|TRBV5-6|many
CASSLGGVGYNEQFF
TGTGCCAGCAGTCTAGGGGGCGTGGGATACAATGAGCAGTTCTTC
>.|TRBJ1-5|TRBV24-1|many
CATYSGQHPNQPQHF
TGTGCCACATATTCAGGGCAGCACCCCAATCAGCCCCAGCATTTT
>.|TRBJ2-5|TRBV29-1|.
CSVSEGIETQYF
TGCAGCGTTTCAGAGGGGATCGAGACCCAGTACTTC
>TRBD2|TRBJ2-5|TRBV24-1|.
CATSDTGLAEQETQYF
TGTGCCACCAGTGATACGGGACTAGCGGAACAAGAGACCCAGTACTTC
>TRBD2|TRBJ2-1|TRBV3-1|.
CASSHPTASGGAREQFF
TGTGCCAGCAGCCATCCAACCGCTAGCGGGGGGGCGCGGGAGCAGTTCTTC
>TRBD1|TRBJ2-5|TRBV9|few
CASSVRPTGGPQETQYF
TGTGCCAGCAGCGTACGACCGACAGGGGGCCCCCAAGAGACCCAGTACTTC
>.|TRBJ2-1|TRBV4-3|few
CASSQDRAGAPNEQFF
TGCGCCAGCAGCCAAGATCGAGCAGGGGCCCCCAATGAGCAGTTCTTC
>.|TRBJ2-4|TRBV29-1|few
CSVDRFGQGKNIQYF
TGCAGCGTTGATCGCTTTGGCCAGGGCAAAAACATTCAGTACTTC
>.|TRBJ2-3|TRBV2|.
CASSRVLGTDTQYF
TGTGCCAGCAGCAGGGTATTGGGCACAGATACGCAGTATTTT
>.|TRBJ2-3|TRBV4-3|few
CASSQALGTSDTQYF
TGCGCCAGCAGCCAAGCACTAGGAACGAGCGATACGCAGTATTTT
>TRBD2|TRBJ2-1|TRBV6-2/TRBV6-3|few
CASRPGTSLRGEQFF
TGTGCCAGCAGGCCTGGGACTAGCCTACGGGGTGAGCAGTTCTTC
>.|TRBJ2-7|TRBV4-1|many
CASSQGHEQYF
TGCGCCAGCAGCCAAGGGCACGAGCAGTACTTC
>.|TRBJ2-2|TRBV14|many
CASSQVEGAHTGELFF
TGTGCCAGCAGCCAGGTGGAGGGGGCCCACACCGGGGAGCTGTTTTTT
>TRBD1|TRBJ2-7|TRBV2|.
CASSRPLTTDRVGSYEQYF
TGTGCCAGCAGTCGACCTCTCACGACGGACAGGGTCGGGTCCTACGAGCAGTACTTC
>.|TRBJ2-3|TRBV19|.
CASSIKAGTTDTQYF
TGTGCCAGTAGTATAAAAGCGGGGACAACAGATACGCAGTATTTT
>TRBD2|TRBJ2-1|TRBV20-1|.
CSAMGLAGPYNEQFF
TGCAGTGCTATGGGACTAGCGGGCCCATACAATGAGCAGTTCTTC
>.|TRBJ2-1|TRBV20-1|.
CGGLSYNEQFF
TGCGGTGGACTGTCTTACAATGAGCAGTTCTTC
>TRBD2|TRBJ2-3|TRBV20-1|many
CSARPGTSLTQYF
TGCAGTGCTCGTCCCGGGACTAGCCTGACGCAGTATTTT
>TRBD2|TRBJ2-3|TRBV10-3|many
CAISESPSGSSSDTQYF
TGTGCCATCAGTGAGTCGCCTAGCGGGAGCTCATCAGATACGCAGTATTTT
>.|TRBJ2-5|TRBV7-9|few
CASSQTDRYGETQYF
TGTGCCAGCAGCCAAACGGACAGATATGGGGAGACCCAGTACTTC
>TRBD2|TRBJ2-7|TRBV9|many
CASSVASGSYEQYF
TGTGCCAGCAGTGTGGCTAGCGGGAGCTACGAGCAGTACTTC
>TRBD2|TRBJ2-1|TRBV3-1|few
CASSQLLANEQFF
TGTGCCAGCAGCCAATTACTAGCGAATGAGCAGTTCTTC
>.|TRBJ2-3|TRBV24-1|few
CATADARDTQYF
TGTGCCACCGCTGATGCGAGAGATACGCAGTATTTT
>.|TRBJ1-3|TRBV19|.
CASSSTGSRSSGNTIYF
TGTGCCAGTAGTTCAACCGGGTCCCGTAGCTCTGGAAACACCATATATTTT
>TRBD2|TRBJ2-1|TRBV12-3/TRBV12-4|.
CASSYPPLAGGRNEQFF
TGTGCCAGCAGTTACCCTCCCCTAGCGGGAGGGAGGAATGAGCAGTTCTTC
>.|TRBJ2-1|TRBV27|once
CASGIGVPYNEQFF
TGTGCCAGCGGAATAGGGGTCCCCTACAATGAGCAGTTCTTC
>.|TRBJ1-6|TRBV20-1|many
CSARWGEVSPLHF
TGCAGTGCTAGATGGGGGGAAGTTTCACCCCTCCACTTT
>TRBD2|TRBJ2-1|TRBV20-1|.
CSAVTSGGAGEQFF
TGCAGTGCGGTGACTAGCGGGGGGGCCGGAGAGCAGTTCTTC
>.|TRBJ2-5|TRBV5-6|few
CASSPGAGKETQYF
TGTGCCAGCAGCCCGGGAGCAGGAAAAGAGACCCAGTACTTC
>TRBD1|TRBJ2-5|TRBV9|few
CASSAGQGFWETQYF
TGTGCCAGCAGCGCGGGACAGGGATTCTGGGAGACCCAGTACTTC
>TRBD2|TRBJ2-3|TRBV9|.
CASSVNGGDPDTQYF
TGTGCCAGCAGCGTTAACGGGGGGGATCCAGATACGCAGTATTTT
>.|TRBJ2-3|TRBV30|few
CAWSVRTDTQYF
TGTGCCTGGAGTGTGAGGACAGATACGCAGTATTTT
>TRBD1|TRBJ1-2|TRBV18|.
CASSPMGQENYGYTF
TGTGCCAGCTCACCGATGGGACAGGAGAACTATGGCTACACCTTC
>.|TRBJ2-7|TRBV5-6|few
CASSLRGSQYEQYF
TGTGCCAGCAGCTTGCGGGGCTCACAATACGAGCAGTACTTC